Below are 8 T cell receptor beta chains sequenced from a single sample in a study of T cell repertoires in cytomegalovirus infection. These TCRs are of unknown antigen specificity. TCRdb processed the reads anew with MiXCR; each CDR3 protein has one entry. The sample lists about 920,000 distinct CDR3 sequences, under 40% occurring once. The sequenced sample was cultured CD8+ T cells from PBMCs, obtained from culture after CMV antigen stimulation. The origin of the receptors is a human donor in good health (CMV status not recorded). Some clones in this sample may be carry-over from other donors' samples.

V usage is TRBV9 and J usage is TRBJ1-5; D may be TRBD1 (6 bases). The CDR3 is 14 amino acids. Trimming removed 4 bases at V and 2 bases at J, with 10 bases between. Germline CDR1 SGDLS, CDR2 YYNGEE. The CDR3 DNA sequence: TGTGCCAGCAGCAAGGGGGTTGGCAATCAGCCCCAGCATTTT. This codes for CASSKGVGNQPQHF.

This clonotype occurred once. V gene TRBV6-6 combines with J gene TRBJ2-7; D might be TRBD2 (5 bases). Germline loops: CDR1 MNHNY, CDR2 SVGAGI (reference sequence). CDR3 length: 11 amino acids. The V end was cut by 8 bases, the J end by 2 bases, with 7 bases between. CDR3 in DNA: TGTGCCAGCCACGGGACCTACGAGCAGTACTTC. Its translation is CASHGTYEQYF.

The CDR3 loop is CASSHPPPQPNYGYTF. CDR3 nucleotide sequence: TGTGCCAGCAGCCACCCTCCCCCCCAGCCTAACTATGGCTACACCTTC. This chain joins TRBV5-6 and TRBJ1-2; no firm D call. The CDR3 extends over 16 amino acids. V lost 4 bases and J 0 bases, leaving 16 bases between the germline ends. Germline CDR1 SGHDT, CDR2 YYEEEE.

This clonotype occurred a few times. The genes are TRBV7-9 and TRBJ1-5; 7 bases fit TRBD1. CDR1 is SEHNR, CDR2 FQNEAQ, per germline (reference sequence). The J segment lost 3 bases and the V segment lost 5 bases, leaving 4 bases of the junction unmatched. The CDR3 sequence is 14 residues long. The CDR3 is CASSRTGYNQPQHF. The CDR3 nucleotides read TGTGCCAGCAGCCGGACAGGCTACAATCAGCCCCAGCATTTT.

This sequence joins TRBV2 and TRBJ2-1, with D possibly matching TRBD2 (5 bases). The CDR3 totals 15 residues. Between the trimmed V and J ends, which lost 5 bases and 5 bases, there was a span of 16 bases. Germline V gene lookup returns CDR1 SNHLY and CDR2 FYNNEI. DNA for the CDR3: TGTGCCAGCAGTTCCCCGGCGGGCTGGCACAATGAGCAGTTCTTC. Translated, it gives CASSSPAGWHNEQFF.

This clonotype was counted only a few times. The chain uses TRBV7-6 and TRBJ2-3; D may be TRBD1 or TRBD2 (5 bases each). The germline CDR1 and CDR2 sequences are SGHVS and FNYEAQ. The CDR3 has 15 amino acids. The ends were cut back, 5 bases at V and 4 bases at J, with 16 bases in the middle. The CDR3 is CASSLGDLKADTQYF. DNA for the CDR3: TGTGCCAGCAGCCTAGGGGACCTTAAAGCAGATACGCAGTATTTT.

This clonotype has only a few counts. V is TRBV4-1 and J is TRBJ2-3; 7 positions match TRBD2. The CDR3 consists of 15 residues. Per the germline V gene, CDR1 is MGHRA and CDR2 is YSYEKL. Losses at the gene ends were 1 base for V and 6 bases for J; bases not matched to a gene: 7. CDR3 sequence (DNA): TGCGCCAGCAGCCAAGGGGACTTACTAGCGGATACGCAGTATTTT. Encoded protein: CASSQGDLLADTQYF.

This clonotype was seen many times. J is TRBJ2-5 and V is TRBV7-6; TRBD2 agrees at 11 bases. V trimming: 7 bases; J trimming: 4 bases; junction bases outside the gene matches: 8. Per the germline V gene, CDR1 is SGHVS and CDR2 is FNYEAQ. The CDR3 is 15 residues long. The CDR3 region has the DNA TGTGCCAGCACCAATGTAGCGGGGGGGGGAGAGACCCAGTACTTC. Translated, it gives CASTNVAGGGETQYF.